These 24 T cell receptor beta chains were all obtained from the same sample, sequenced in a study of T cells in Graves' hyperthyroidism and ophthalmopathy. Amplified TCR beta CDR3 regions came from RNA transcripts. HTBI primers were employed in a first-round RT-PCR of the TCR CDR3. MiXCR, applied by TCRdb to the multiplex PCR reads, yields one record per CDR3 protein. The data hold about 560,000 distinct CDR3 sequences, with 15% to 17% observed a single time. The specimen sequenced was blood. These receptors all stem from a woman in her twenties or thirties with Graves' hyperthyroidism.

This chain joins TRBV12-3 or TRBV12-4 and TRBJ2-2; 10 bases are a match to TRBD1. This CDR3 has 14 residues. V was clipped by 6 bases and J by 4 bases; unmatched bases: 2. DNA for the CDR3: TGTGCCAGCAGAAGACAGGGGGCCACCGGGGAGCTGTTTTTT. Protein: CASRRQGATGELFF.

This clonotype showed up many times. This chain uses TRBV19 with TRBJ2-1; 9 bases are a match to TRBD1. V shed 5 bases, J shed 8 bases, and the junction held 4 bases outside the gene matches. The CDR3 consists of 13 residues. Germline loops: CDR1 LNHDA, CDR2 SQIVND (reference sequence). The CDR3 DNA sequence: TGTGCCAGTAGTCCCACAGGGGGCTATGAGCAGTTCTTC. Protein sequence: CASSPTGGYEQFF.

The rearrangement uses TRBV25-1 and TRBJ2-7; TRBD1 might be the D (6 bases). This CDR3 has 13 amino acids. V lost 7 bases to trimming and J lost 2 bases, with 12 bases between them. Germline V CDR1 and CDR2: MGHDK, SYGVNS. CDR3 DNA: TGTGCCAGCACCGCGACAGGAGCCTACGAGCAGTACTTC. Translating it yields CASTATGAYEQYF.

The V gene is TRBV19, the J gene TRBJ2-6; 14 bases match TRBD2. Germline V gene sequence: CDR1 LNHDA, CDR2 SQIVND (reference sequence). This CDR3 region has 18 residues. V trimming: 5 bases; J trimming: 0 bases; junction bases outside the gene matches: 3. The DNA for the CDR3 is TGTGCCAGTAGTCGGACTAGCGGGAGGTACTCTGGGGCCAACGTCCTGACTTTC. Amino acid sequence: CASSRTSGRYSGANVLTF.

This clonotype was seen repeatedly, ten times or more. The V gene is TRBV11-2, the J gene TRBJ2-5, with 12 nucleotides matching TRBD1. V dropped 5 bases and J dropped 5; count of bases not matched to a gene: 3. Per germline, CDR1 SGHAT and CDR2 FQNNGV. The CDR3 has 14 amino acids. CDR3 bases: TGTGCCAGCAGCCGGGACAGGGGGCAGGAGACCCAGTACTTC. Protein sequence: CASSRDRGQETQYF.

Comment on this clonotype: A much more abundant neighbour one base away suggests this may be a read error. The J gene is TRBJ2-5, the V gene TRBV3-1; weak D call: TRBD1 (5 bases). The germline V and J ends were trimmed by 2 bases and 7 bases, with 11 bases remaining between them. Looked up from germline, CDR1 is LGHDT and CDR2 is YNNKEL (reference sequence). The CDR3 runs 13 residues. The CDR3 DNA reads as TGTGCCAGCAGCCAATTCAGGGTGGGGACCCAGTACTTC. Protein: CASSQFRVGTQYF.

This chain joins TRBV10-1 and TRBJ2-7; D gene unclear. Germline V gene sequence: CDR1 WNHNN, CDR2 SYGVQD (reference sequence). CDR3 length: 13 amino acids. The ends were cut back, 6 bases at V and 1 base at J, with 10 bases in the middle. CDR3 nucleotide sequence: TGCGCCAGCAGCCCCGCGTTGTCCTACGAGCAGTACTTC. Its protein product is CASSPALSYEQYF.

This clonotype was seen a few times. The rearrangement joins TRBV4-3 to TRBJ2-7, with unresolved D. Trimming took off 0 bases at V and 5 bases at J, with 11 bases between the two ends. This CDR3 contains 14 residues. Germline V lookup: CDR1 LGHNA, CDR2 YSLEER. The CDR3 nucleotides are TGCGCCAGCAGCCAAGATAGACGAAACCACGAGCAGTACTTC. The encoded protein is CASSQDRRNHEQYF.

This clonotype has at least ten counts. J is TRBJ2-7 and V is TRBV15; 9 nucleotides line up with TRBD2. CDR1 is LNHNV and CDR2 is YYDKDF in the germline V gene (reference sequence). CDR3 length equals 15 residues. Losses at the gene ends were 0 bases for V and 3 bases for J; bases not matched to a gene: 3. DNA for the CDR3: TGTGCCACCAGCAGAGAAAGCGGGAGGATCTACGAGCAGTACTTC. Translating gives CATSRESGRIYEQYF. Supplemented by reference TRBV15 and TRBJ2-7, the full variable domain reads DAMVIQNPRYQVTQFGKPVTLSCSQTLNHNVMYWYQQKSSQAPKLLFHYYDKDFNNEADTPDNFQSRRPNTSFCFLDIRSPGLGDTAMYLCATSRESGRIYEQYFGPGTRLTVT.

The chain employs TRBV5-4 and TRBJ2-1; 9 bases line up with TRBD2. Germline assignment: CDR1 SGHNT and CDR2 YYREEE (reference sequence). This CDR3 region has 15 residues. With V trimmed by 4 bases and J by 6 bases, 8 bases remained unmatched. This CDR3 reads CASSTGLAVTNEQFF. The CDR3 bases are TGTGCCAGCAGCACGGGACTAGCCGTTACCAATGAGCAGTTCTTC. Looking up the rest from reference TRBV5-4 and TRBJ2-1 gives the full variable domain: ETGVTQSPTHLIKTRGQQVTLRCSSQSGHNTVSWYQQALGQGPQFIFQYYREEENGRGNFPPRFSGLQFPNYSSELNVNALELDDSALYLCASSTGLAVTNEQFFGPGTRLTVL.

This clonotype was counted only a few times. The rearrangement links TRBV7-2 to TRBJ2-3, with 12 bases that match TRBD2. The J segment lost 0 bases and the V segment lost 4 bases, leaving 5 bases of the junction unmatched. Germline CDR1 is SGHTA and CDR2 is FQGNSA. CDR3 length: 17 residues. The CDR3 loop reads CASSSGLAGTSTDTQYF. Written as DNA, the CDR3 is TGTGCCAGCAGCTCGGGACTAGCGGGCACTAGCACAGATACGCAGTATTTT.

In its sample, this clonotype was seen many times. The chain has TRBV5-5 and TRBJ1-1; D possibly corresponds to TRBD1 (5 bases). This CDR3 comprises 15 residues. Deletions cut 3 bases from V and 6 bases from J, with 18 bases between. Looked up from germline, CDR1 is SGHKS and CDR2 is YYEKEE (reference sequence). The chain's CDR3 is CASSSVAGGAPEAFF. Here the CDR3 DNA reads TGTGCCAGCAGCTCGGTGGCAGGTGGGGCCCCTGAAGCTTTCTTT.

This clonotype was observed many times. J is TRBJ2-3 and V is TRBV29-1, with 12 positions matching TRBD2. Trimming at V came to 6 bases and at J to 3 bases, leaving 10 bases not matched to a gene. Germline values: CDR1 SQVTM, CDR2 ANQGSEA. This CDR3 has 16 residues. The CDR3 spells CSVIPMTSGRTDTQYF. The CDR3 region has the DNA TGCAGCGTCATCCCGATGACTAGCGGGAGAACAGATACGCAGTATTTT.

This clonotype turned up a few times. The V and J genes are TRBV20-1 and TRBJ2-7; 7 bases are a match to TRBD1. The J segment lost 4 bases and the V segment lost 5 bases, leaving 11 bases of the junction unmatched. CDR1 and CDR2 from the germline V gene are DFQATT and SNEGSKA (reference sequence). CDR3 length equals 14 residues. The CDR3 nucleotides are TGCAGTGCTCTGGAGACAGGGCTCGAGTACGAGCAGTACTTC. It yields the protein CSALETGLEYEQYF.

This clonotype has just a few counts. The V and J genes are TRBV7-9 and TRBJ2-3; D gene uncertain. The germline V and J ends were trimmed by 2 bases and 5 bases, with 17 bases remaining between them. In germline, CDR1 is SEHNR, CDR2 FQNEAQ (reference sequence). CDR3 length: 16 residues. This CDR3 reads CASSLSATYGLDTQYF. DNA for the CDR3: TGTGCCAGCAGCTTAAGCGCGACTTACGGGTTAGATACGCAGTATTTT.

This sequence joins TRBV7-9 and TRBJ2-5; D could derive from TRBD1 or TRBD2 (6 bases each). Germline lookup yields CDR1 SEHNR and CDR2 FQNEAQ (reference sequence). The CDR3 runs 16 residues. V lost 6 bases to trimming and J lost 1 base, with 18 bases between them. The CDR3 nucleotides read TGTGCCAGCAGTTCGTGGGGGGCAATCCCCCAAGAGACCCAGTACTTC. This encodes CASSSWGAIPQETQYF.

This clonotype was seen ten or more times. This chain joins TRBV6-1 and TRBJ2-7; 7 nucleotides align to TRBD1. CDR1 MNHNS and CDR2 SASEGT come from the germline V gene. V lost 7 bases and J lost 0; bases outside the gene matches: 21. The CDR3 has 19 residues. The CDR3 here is CASTVTGTAPSRSSYEQYF. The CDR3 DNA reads TGTGCCAGCACCGTAACCGGGACAGCCCCTTCTCGCAGCTCCTACGAGCAGTACTTC.

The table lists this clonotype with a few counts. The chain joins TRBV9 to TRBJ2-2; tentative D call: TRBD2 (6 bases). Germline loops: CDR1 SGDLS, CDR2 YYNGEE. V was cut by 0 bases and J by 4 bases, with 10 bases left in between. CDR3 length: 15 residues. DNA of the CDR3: TGTGCCAGCAGCGTAGGGAGGGAGCCCACCGGGGAGCTGTTTTTT. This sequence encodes CASSVGREPTGELFF.

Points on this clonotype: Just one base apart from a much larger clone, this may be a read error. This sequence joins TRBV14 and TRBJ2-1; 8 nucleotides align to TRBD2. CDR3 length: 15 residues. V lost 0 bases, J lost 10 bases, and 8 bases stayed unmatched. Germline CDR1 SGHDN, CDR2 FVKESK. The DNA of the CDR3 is TGTGCCAGCAGCCAAGACGGCGGGGGGACGAGGGAGCAGTTCTTC. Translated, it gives CASSQDGGGTREQFF.

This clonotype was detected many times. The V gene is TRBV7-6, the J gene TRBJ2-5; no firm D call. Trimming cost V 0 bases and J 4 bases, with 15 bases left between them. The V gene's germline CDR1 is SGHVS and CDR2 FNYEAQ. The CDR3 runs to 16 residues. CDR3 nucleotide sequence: TGTGCCAGCAGCTTAGCGGCATTTAATGTACCAGAGACCCAGTACTTC. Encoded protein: CASSLAAFNVPETQYF.

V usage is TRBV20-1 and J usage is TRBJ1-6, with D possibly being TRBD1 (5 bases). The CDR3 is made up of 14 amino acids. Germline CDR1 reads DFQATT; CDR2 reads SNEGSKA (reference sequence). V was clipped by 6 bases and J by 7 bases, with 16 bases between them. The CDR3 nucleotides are TGCAGTGCCTCCCTCGGGGCTACCAATTCACCCCTCCACTTT. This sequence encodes CSASLGATNSPLHF.

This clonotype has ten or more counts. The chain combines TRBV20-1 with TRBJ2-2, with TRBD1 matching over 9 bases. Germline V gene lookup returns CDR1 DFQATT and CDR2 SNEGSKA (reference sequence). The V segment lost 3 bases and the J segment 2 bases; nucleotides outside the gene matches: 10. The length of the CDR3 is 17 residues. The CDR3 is CSARGQGKAANTGELFF. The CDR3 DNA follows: TGCAGTGCTAGGGGACAGGGAAAAGCGGCAAACACCGGGGAGCTGTTTTTT.

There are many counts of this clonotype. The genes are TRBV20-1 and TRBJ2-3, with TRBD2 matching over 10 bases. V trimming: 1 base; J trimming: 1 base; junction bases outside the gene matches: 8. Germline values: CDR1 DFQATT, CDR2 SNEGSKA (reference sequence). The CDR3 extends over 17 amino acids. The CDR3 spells CSARGLAGLQGTDTQYF. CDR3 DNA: TGCAGTGCTAGAGGACTAGCGGGCCTACAGGGCACAGATACGCAGTATTTT.

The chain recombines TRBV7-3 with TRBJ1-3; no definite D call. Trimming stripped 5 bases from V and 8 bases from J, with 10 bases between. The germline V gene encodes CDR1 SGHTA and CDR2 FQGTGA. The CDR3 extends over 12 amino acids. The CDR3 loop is CASSRGRDTIYF. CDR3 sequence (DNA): TGTGCCAGCAGCCGAGGTCGGGACACCATATATTTT.